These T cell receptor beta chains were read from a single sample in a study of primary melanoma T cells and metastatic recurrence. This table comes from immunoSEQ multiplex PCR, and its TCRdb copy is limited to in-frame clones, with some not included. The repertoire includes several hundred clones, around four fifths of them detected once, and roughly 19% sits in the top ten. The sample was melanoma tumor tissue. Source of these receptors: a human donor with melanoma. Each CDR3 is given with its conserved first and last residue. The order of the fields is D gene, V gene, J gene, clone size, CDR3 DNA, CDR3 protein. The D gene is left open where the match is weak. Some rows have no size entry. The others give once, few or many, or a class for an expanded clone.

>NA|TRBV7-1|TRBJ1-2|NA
TGTGCCAGCAGCCAAGGCGAAGGCTATGGCTACACCTTC
CASSQGEGYGYTF
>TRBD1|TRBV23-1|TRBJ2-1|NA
TGCGCCAGCAGCGAAACAGGGGGTTTTGAGCAGTTCTTC
CASSETGGFEQFF
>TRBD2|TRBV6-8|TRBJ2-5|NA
TGTGCCAGCAGTTTTACTACTAGCGGAGAGACCCAGTACTTC
CASSFTTSGETQYF
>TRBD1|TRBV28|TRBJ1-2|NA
TGTGCCAGCAGCCAGTACGGGACAGTTGTGGTCCATTACGGCTACACCTTC
CASSQYGTVVVHYGYTF
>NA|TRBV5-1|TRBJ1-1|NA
TGCGCCACCAGGGGAGAGGGGTTTGGAACTGAAGCTTTCTTT
CATRGEGFGTEAFF
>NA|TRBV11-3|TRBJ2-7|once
TGTGCCAGCAGCCACGGGCAGGGGTACTACGAGCAGTACTTC
CASSHGQGYYEQYF
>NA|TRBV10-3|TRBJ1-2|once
TGTGCCATCAGTGAGGGAAACATACCGAACTATGGCTACACCTTC
CAISEGNIPNYGYTF
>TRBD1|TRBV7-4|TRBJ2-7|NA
TGTGCCAGCAGCCCCGGGACAGGGGGCGAGCAGTACTTC
CASSPGTGGEQYF
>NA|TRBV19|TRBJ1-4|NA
TGTGCCAGTCAGGGGTCGGCTAATGAAAAACTGTTTTTT
CASQGSANEKLFF
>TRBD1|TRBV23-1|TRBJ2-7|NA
TGCGCCAGCAGCTTGACAGGGAGCAACGAGCAGTACTTC
CASSLTGSNEQYF
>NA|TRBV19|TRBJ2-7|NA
TGTGCCAGTAATATCCGAGGATACGAGCAGTACTTC
CASNIRGYEQYF
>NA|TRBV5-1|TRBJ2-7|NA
TGCGCCAGCAGCCGAGAGGGTTGGATGGGCCTAAATGACGAGCAGTACTTC
CASSREGWMGLNDEQYF
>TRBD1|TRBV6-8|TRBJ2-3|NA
TGTGCCAGCAGTTACGCCAACAGGGGCTCCACAGATACGCAGTATTTT
CASSYANRGSTDTQYF
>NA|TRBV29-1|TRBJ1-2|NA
TGCAGCGTTGAACAGGGCGGCAGGACCCTTGGCTATGGCTACACCTTC
CSVEQGGRTLGYGYTF
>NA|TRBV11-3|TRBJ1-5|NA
TGTGCCAGCAGTTCTGTCGGGACATCAGGAGGCAATCAGCCCCAGCATTTT
CASSSVGTSGGNQPQHF
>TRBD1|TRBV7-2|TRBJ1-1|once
TGTGCCAGCAGCTCCTGGACAGGGTGGACTGAAGCTTTCTTT
CASSSWTGWTEAFF
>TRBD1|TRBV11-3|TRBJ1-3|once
TGTGCCAGCAGCTTTGGGACAGGGCCTGGAAACACCATATATTTT
CASSFGTGPGNTIYF
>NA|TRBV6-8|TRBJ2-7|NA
TGTGCCAGCAGAGGAGCGTCGCGGTACGAGCAGTACTTC
CASRGASRYEQYF
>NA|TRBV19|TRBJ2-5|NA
TGTGCCAGTAGTGCTGGGGGCTTAGAAGAGACCCAGTACTTC
CASSAGGLEETQYF
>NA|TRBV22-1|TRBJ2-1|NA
TGTGCCAGCAGTCCATTAGTCGGACTAGCGGGCAATGAGCAGTTCTTC
CASSPLVGLAGNEQFF
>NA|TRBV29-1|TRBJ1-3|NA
TGCAGCGTTGAACGGGGGTCTGGAAACACCATATATTTT
CSVERGSGNTIYF
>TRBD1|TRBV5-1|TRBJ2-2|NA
TGCGCCAGCTCGGGACAGGCGAACACCGGGGAGCTGTTTTTT
CASSGQANTGELFF
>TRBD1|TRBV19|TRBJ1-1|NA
TGTGCCAGTAGTATAGATCAGGGGACAGGGGCGTACACTGAAGCTTTCTTT
CASSIDQGTGAYTEAFF
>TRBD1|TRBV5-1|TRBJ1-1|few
TGCGCCAGCAGCTTGGGACGACAGGGTGACACTGAAGCTTTCTTT
CASSLGRQGDTEAFF
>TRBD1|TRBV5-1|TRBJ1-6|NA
TGCGCCAGCAGCTCTCAAGACAGGGCCGCCTATAATTCACCCCTCCACTTT
CASSSQDRAAYNSPLHF
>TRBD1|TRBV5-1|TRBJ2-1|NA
TGCGCCAGCAGCTTGGGGACAGGGCTCAATGAGCAGTTCTTC
CASSLGTGLNEQFF
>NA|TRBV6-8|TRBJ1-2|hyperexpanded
TGTGCCAGCAGTTACGAAAACAACTATGGCTACACCTTC
CASSYENNYGYTF
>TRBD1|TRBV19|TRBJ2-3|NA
TGTGCCAGTAGTATAGAATTATTATGGACAGGGAGTGTGACAGATACGCAGTATTTT
CASSIELLWTGSVTDTQYF
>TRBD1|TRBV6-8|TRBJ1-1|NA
TGTGCCAGCAGAGAAACCGGGACAGGAGCTTTCTTT
CASRETGTGAFF
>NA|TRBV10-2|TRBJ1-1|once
TGCGCCAGCACCCTGGACAGCTCGAACACTGAAGCTTTCTTT
CASTLDSSNTEAFF
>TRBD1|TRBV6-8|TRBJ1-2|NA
TGTGCCAGCAGTAAGATGGGACAGGGAACGAATGGCTACACCTTC
CASSKMGQGTNGYTF
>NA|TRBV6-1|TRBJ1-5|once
TGTGCCAGCAGTGAAGAAGGGCCGTCGTGGCACTCCAATCAGCCCCAGCATTTT
CASSEEGPSWHSNQPQHF
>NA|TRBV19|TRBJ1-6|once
TGTGCCAGTAGTTCGGGGGTTTATTCACCCCTCCACTTT
CASSSGVYSPLHF
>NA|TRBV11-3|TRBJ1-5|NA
TGTGCCAGCAGCCCAGACAGTATGGCATATCAGCCCCAGCATTTT
CASSPDSMAYQPQHF
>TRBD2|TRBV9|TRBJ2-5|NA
TGTGCCAGCAGCAGAGTAGCGGGGGGGCCCGGGACCCAGTACTTC
CASSRVAGGPGTQYF
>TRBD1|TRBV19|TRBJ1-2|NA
TGTGCCAGTAGTATCCCGGACAGGGGGTATAGCTACACCTTC
CASSIPDRGYSYTF
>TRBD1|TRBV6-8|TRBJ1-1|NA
TGTGCCAGCAGTAAGGGGACAGGGGTCACTGAAGCTTTCTTT
CASSKGTGVTEAFF
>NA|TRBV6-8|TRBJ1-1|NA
TGTGCCAGCAGTTACGTGGCGGGTGAGACTGAAGCTTTCTTT
CASSYVAGETEAFF
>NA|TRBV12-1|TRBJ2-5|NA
TGTGCCAGCACGGACAGGACTGCGCTGACCCAGTACTTC
CASTDRTALTQYF
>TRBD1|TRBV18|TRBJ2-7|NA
TGTGCCAGCTCACCATCGGGACAGACCTACGAGCAGTACTTC
CASSPSGQTYEQYF
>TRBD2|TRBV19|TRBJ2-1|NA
TGTGCCAGTAGTCCCCAACTAGCGGGAGCCTACAATGAGCAGTTCTTC
CASSPQLAGAYNEQFF
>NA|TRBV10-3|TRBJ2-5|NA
TGTGCCATCAGTGAGTCCCCCAACGTGTACCAAGAGACCCAGTACTTC
CAISESPNVYQETQYF
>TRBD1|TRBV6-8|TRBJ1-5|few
TGTGCCAGCGGTCAGGGGGGGAATCAGCCCCAGCATTTT
CASGQGGNQPQHF
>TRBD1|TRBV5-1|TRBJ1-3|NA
TGCGCCAGCAGCTTCGATCAGGGGGCTTCTGGAAACACCATATATTTT
CASSFDQGASGNTIYF
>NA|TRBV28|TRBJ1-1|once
TGTGCCAGCAGTTTGAGGCAGCCGAACACTGAAGCTTTCTTT
CASSLRQPNTEAFF
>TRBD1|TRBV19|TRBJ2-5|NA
TGTACCAGTAGAGGGACAGGGGAAGAGACCCAGTACTTC
CTSRGTGEETQYF
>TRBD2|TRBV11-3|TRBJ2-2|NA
TGTGCCAGCAGCATACTTAGCGGGGGGGCCACCGGGGAGCTGTTTTTT
CASSILSGGATGELFF
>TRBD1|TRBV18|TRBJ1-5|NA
TGTGCCAGCTCACCAGTGACAGGGAGCAATCAGCCCCAGCATTTT
CASSPVTGSNQPQHF
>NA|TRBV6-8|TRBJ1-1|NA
TGTGCCAGCTCCCACCGGGGGAACACTGAAGCTTTCTTT
CASSHRGNTEAFF
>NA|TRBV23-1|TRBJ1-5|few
TGCGCCAGCAGCCTGACTGGGGCAGGGGCACAGCATTTT
CASSLTGAGAQHF
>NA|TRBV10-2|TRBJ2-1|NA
TGCGCCAGCGGAAACACGAAGTACAATAAGCAGTTCTTC
CASGNTKYNKQFF
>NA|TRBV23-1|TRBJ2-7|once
TGCGCCAGCAGCTTGGTTGGGGGCTACGAGCAGTACTTC
CASSLVGGYEQYF
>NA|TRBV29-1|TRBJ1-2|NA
TGCAGCGCTGAAGATTACGAGAGGGGTTATGGCTACACCTTC
CSAEDYERGYGYTF
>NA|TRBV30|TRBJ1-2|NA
TGTGCCTGGGCTCGACAGGTTGATGGCTACACCTTC
CAWARQVDGYTF
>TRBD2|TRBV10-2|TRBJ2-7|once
TGCGCCAGCAGTGAGCAGCGGGGCTCCTACGAGCAGTACTTC
CASSEQRGSYEQYF
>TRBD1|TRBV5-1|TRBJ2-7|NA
TGCGCCAGCAGCAACCCGGGACAGGGTACCTACGAGCAGTACTTC
CASSNPGQGTYEQYF
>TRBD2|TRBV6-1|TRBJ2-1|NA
TGTGCCAGCAGTGAAGGTCATGTTGCGGGGGAGTACAATGAGCAGTTCTTC
CASSEGHVAGEYNEQFF
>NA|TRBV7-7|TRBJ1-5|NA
TGTGCCAGCAGTTTAAGTGGGAAGCAACAGCCCCAGCATTTT
CASSLSGKQQPQHF
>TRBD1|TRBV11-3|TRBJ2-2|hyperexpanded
TGTGCCAGCAGCTTCCCACTCGGGGGACAGGGGCCCACCGGGGAGCTGTTTTTT
CASSFPLGGQGPTGELFF
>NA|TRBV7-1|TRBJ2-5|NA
TGTGCCAGCAGCCCCGCCCGCCGGGCAGAGACCCAGTACTTC
CASSPARRAETQYF